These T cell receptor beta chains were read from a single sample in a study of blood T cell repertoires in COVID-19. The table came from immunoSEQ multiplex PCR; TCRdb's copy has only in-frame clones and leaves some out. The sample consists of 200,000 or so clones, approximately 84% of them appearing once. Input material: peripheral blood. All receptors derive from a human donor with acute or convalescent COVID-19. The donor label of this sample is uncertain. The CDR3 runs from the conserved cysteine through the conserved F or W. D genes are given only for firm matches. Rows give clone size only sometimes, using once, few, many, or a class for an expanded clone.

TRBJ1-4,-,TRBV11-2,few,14,TGTGCCAGCAGCCCGAGCGGGAACGATGAAAAACTGTTTTTT,CASSPSGNDEKLFF
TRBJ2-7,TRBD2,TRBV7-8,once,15,TGTGCCAGCAGCCGAGGGGGAGCGGGAGAATACGAGCAGTACTTC,CASSRGGAGEYEQYF
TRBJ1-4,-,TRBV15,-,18,TGTGCCACCAGCAGAGATAGCGCGGGAGGTTCAACTAATGAAAAACTGTTTTTT,CATSRDSAGGSTNEKLFF
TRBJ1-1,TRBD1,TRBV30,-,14,TGTGCCTGGAGTTACGACAGGGCGAACACTGAAGCTTTCTTT,CAWSYDRANTEAFF
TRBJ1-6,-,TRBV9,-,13,TGTGCCAGCAGCGCCAAGGGAGATTCACCCCTCCACTTT,CASSAKGDSPLHF
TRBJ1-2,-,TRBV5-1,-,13,TGCGCCAGCAGGGAGACGGCTAACTATGGCTACACCTTC,CASRETANYGYTF
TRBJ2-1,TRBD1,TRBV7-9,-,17,TGTGCCAGCAGCTTAACCCCGACAGGGTTACGCGGCAATGAGCAGTTCTTC,CASSLTPTGLRGNEQFF
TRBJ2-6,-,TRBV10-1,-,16,TGCGCCAGCAGGGAGGTACTACCCTCTGGGGCCAACGTCCTGACTTTC,CASREVLPSGANVLTF
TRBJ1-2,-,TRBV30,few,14,TGTGCCTGGAGTCGCAGGGCAGGGAGGAACGCCTACACCTTC,CAWSRRAGRNAYTF
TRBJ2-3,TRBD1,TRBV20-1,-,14,TGCAGTGCTAGTCGCGACAGGGGGACAGATACGCAGTATTTT,CSASRDRGTDTQYF
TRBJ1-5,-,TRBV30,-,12,TGTGCCTGGAGTTCCTCGGGTGGGCCCCAGCATTTT,CAWSSSGGPQHF
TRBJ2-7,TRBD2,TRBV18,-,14,TGTGCCAGCTCACCACCCAGCGGGAGTTACGAGCAGTACTTC,CASSPPSGSYEQYF
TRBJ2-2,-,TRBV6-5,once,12,TGTGCCACTCTCCCGAACACCGGGGAGCTGTTTTTT,CATLPNTGELFF
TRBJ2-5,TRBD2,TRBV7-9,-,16,TGTGCCAGCAGCTTGGGAGCGGGAGATGTAAAAGAGACCCAGTACTTC,CASSLGAGDVKETQYF
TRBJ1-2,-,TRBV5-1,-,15,TGCGCCAGCAGCTTGGTCGACAGGCCCCACTATGGCTACACCTTC,CASSLVDRPHYGYTF
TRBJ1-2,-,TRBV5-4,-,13,TGTGCCAGCAGTTCGACACCGAAACATGGCTACACCTTC,CASSSTPKHGYTF
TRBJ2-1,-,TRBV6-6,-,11,TGTGCCAGCAGTTACGTGGAGAAGCAGTTCTTC,CASSYVEKQFF
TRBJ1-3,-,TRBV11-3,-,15,TGTGCCAGCAGCTCCAGGGGTGACTCCGGAAACACCATATATTTT,CASSSRGDSGNTIYF
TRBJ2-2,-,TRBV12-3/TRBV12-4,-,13,TGTGCCAGCAGTCCTCAGCGCACCGGGGAGCTGTTTTTT,CASSPQRTGELFF